These 8 T cell receptor beta chains share one sample of origin, sequenced in a study of technical replicates of blood from several donors. Sequencing was performed with immunoSEQ multiplex PCR; in TCRdb, only in-frame clones are kept and a portion is missing. The sample lists some 80,000 clones; around 90% were seen once. Sequencing was carried out using T cells isolated from PBMCs. The receptors shown here come from a human donor in good health.

The rearrangement joins TRBV15 to TRBJ1-5; D gene uncertain. The germline gives CDR1 LNHNV, CDR2 YYDKDF (reference sequence). The V and J ends lost 3 bases and 7 bases respectively, with 10 bases between them. The CDR3 has 13 residues. The CDR3 DNA follows: TGTGCCACCAGCAGTCCAAGAGAACAGCCCCAGCATTTT. Translating gives CATSSPREQPQHF.

The CDR3 protein is CATSPTSGRTEQYF. As DNA, the CDR3 is TGTGCCACCAGCCCGACTAGCGGGAGGACCGAGCAGTACTTC. V usage is TRBV15 and J usage is TRBJ2-7; 13 positions match TRBD2. CDR1 LNHNV and CDR2 YYDKDF come from the germline V gene (reference sequence). V gave up 5 bases and J gave up 6 bases; unmatched junction bases: 4. The CDR3 has 14 residues.

This clone appeared a few times. The chain employs TRBV19 and TRBJ1-4, with TRBD1 identical over 7 bases. The CDR3 totals 14 residues. V was clipped by 6 bases and J by 8 bases; unmatched bases: 9. Germline CDR1 is LNHDA and CDR2 is SQIVND (reference sequence). The DNA for the CDR3 is TGTGCCAGTAGACCGACAGGGCGGGGCGAAAAACTGTTTTTT. Translated, it gives CASRPTGRGEKLFF.

The chain has TRBV9 and TRBJ1-3, with 7 bases aligning to TRBD1. Germline-derived CDR1 and CDR2 are SGDLS and YYNGEE. This CDR3 comprises 16 residues. V lost 2 bases to trimming and J lost 4 bases; unmatched junction nucleotides: 9. The CDR3 is CASSVTTGDGGNTIYF. In nucleotides, the CDR3 is TGTGCCAGCAGCGTCACCACAGGGGATGGCGGAAACACCATATATTTT.

The chain couples TRBV11-3 to TRBJ1-1; possibly TRBD1 for D (5 bases). The CDR3 has 19 amino acids. Between the trimmed V and J ends, which lost 0 bases and 4 bases, there was a span of 24 bases. Germline CDR1 reads SGHNT; CDR2 reads YENEEA. The CDR3 nucleotides are TGTGCCAGCAGCTTAGATAAATGGGGCACCCTTTTGAAGAGCACTGAAGCTTTCTTT. Translation: CASSLDKWGTLLKSTEAFF.

The chain carries TRBV7-9 and TRBJ1-5, with a weak D call TRBD1 (5 bases). In germline, CDR1 is SEHNR, CDR2 FQNEAQ (reference sequence). This CDR3 contains 15 residues. The V end was cut by 6 bases, the J end by 1 base, with 13 bases between. The CDR3 loop is CASSLTGNSNQPQHF. DNA of the CDR3: TGTGCCAGCAGTCTTACAGGTAACAGCAATCAGCCCCAGCATTTT.

This sequence joins TRBV13 and TRBJ2-1, with 9 bases lining up with TRBD1. J was trimmed by 4 bases and V by 5 bases; bases with no gene match: 15. This CDR3 has 18 amino acids. CDR1 is PRHDT and CDR2 is FYEKMQ in the germline V gene (reference sequence). CDR3 residues: CASSPTYNRTGVYNEQFF. The CDR3, as DNA: TGTGCCAGCAGCCCGACTTACAATCGGACAGGGGTATACAATGAGCAGTTCTTC.

The J gene is TRBJ2-7, the V gene TRBV5-1, with D possibly being TRBD1 (6 bases). CDR3 size: 14 residues. The germline gives CDR1 SGHRS, CDR2 YFSETQ. V was clipped by 2 bases and J by 2 bases, with 11 bases between them. Written as DNA, the CDR3 is TGCGCCAGCAGCTTCCAGGGGTCAGCCTACGAGCAGTACTTC. It translates to CASSFQGSAYEQYF. Full variable domain (outside the CDR3, taken from reference TRBV5-1 and TRBJ2-7): KAGVTQTPRYLIKTRGQQVTLSCSPISGHRSVSWYQQTPGQGLQFLFEYFSETQRNKGNFPGRFSGRQFSNSRSEMNVSTLELGDSALYLCASSFQGSAYEQYFGPGTRLTVT.